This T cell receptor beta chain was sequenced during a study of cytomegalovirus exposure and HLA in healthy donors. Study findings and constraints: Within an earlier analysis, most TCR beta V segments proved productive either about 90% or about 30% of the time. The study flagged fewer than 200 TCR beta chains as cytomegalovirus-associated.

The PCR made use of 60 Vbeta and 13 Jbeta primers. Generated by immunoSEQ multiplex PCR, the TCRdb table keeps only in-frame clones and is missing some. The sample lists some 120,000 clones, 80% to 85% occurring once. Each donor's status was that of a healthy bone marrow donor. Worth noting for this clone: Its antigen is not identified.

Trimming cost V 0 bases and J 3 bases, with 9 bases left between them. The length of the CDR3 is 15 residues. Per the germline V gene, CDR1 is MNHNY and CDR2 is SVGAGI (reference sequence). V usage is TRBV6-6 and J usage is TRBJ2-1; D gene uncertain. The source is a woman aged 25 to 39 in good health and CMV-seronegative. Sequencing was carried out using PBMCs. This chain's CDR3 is CASSYSKQVYNEQFF. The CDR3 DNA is TGTGCCAGCAGTTACTCGAAGCAGGTCTACAATGAGCAGTTCTTC.